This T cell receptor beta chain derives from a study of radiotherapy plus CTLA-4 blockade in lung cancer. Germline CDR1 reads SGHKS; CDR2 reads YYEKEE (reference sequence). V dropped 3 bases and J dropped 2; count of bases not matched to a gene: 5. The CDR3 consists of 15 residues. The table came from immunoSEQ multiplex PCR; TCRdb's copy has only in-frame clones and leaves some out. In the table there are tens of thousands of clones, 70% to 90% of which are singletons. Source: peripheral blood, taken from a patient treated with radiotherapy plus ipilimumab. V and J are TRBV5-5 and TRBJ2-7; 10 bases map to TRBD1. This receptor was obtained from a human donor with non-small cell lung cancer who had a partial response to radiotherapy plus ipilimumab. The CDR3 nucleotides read TGTGCCAGCAGCTGGGGACAGGGGAGGGCCTACGAGCAGTACTTC. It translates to CASSWGQGRAYEQYF.